The next 32 T cell receptor beta chains were all read from a single sample in a study of regulatory T cells. The primer mix had 52 TRBV and 13 TRBJ primers. Profiling relied on immunoSEQ multiplex PCR, and the TCRdb table lists in-frame clones only, not all of them. The sample lists 30,000 to 40,000 clones, roughly 90% seen once, with around 2.5% in the top ten. No antigen has been identified for these receptors. Findings and limits, study-wide: In CD3G-deficient patients, conventional CD4+ T cells were enriched for hydrophobic CDR3 residues at positions 6 and 7.

The sequenced material came from conventional CD4+ T cells sorted from blood. The receptors were gathered from a person aged 18-29 years with CD3G deficiency.

This chain joins TRBV18 and TRBJ2-5; 12 bases align to TRBD2. The trim removed 3 bases at V and 7 bases at J, leaving 6 bases unmatched. Germline V gene data show CDR1 as KGHSH and CDR2 as LQKENI. The CDR3 covers 15 residues. The CDR3 DNA sequence: TGTGCCAGCTCACCGAGACTAGCGGGAGACGGGACCCAGTACTTC. Translated: CASSPRLAGDGTQYF.

The chain carries TRBV10-3 and TRBJ2-7; TRBD2 matches at 14 bases. V lost 11 bases and J lost 3; bases outside the gene matches: 6. This CDR3 region has 14 residues. Germline loops: CDR1 ENHRY, CDR2 SYGVKD. CDR3 nucleotide sequence: TGTGCCTCCGCTGGGACTAGCGGGAGCTACGAGCAGTACTTC. Encoded protein: CASAGTSGSYEQYF.

V is TRBV6-1 and J is TRBJ2-7, with D perhaps matching TRBD1 (6 bases). V lost 4 bases to trimming and J lost 3 bases, with 19 bases between them. Germline CDR1 MNHNS, CDR2 SASEGT. The CDR3 loop spans 16 amino acids. CDR3: CASSGPTGFALYEQYF. DNA for the CDR3: TGTGCCAGCAGTGGACCTACAGGGTTTGCGCTCTACGAGCAGTACTTC.

The chain uses TRBV6-1 and TRBJ1-6; D is unresolved. The CDR3 loop spans 14 amino acids. Germline loops: CDR1 MNHNS, CDR2 SASEGT. V shed 7 bases and J shed 4 bases, with 11 bases lying between them. For the CDR3, the DNA is TGTGCCAGCACCGTACAGCATTATAATTCACCCCTCCACTTT. Translated: CASTVQHYNSPLHF.

The chain recombines TRBV11-2 with TRBJ2-7, with D possibly matching TRBD1 (6 bases). The CDR3 covers 16 residues. The germline gives CDR1 SGHAT, CDR2 FQNNGV. Trimming shortened V by 2 bases and J by 5 bases, and 19 bases separated the two germline ends. DNA of the CDR3: TGTGCCAGCAGCTTAAGTCGAGGGGACAAACGGAACGAGCAGTACTTC. This codes for CASSLSRGDKRNEQYF.

The rearrangement uses TRBV5-1 and TRBJ2-7, with D possibly matching TRBD2 (6 bases). The V gene lost 0 bases and the J gene lost 3 bases, with 13 bases spanning the gap. Germline loops: CDR1 SGHRS, CDR2 YFSETQ. The CDR3 runs 15 residues. CDR3 sequence: CASSLGGVQNYEQYF. In DNA form, the CDR3 reads TGCGCCAGCAGCTTGGGCGGGGTCCAAAACTACGAGCAGTACTTC. The full variable domain, rest sourced from reference TRBV5-1 and TRBJ2-7, is KAGVTQTPRYLIKTRGQQVTLSCSPISGHRSVSWYQQTPGQGLQFLFEYFSETQRNKGNFPGRFSGRQFSNSRSEMNVSTLELGDSALYLCASSLGGVQNYEQYFGPGTRLTVT.

The V gene is TRBV30, the J gene TRBJ2-1, with unresolved D. CDR1 is GTSNPN and CDR2 is SVGIG in the germline V gene (reference sequence). Trimming took 2 bases from V and 3 from J, leaving 5 bases between them. The CDR3 runs to 12 residues. CDR3 bases: TGTGCCTGGAGTCGCAACTACAATGAGCAGTTCTTC. Its protein is CAWSRNYNEQFF.

A remark on this clone: Its ends do not fully match the called genes, so a read error is possible. The CDR3 sequence: CASTGQGKSLKF. The CDR3 DNA follows: TGTGCCAGCACCGGACAGGGAAAGTCCCTCAAGTTC. V and J are TRBV28 and TRBJ2-7, with 8 nucleotides matching TRBD1. This CDR3 comprises 12 residues. Germline assignment: CDR1 MDHEN and CDR2 SYDVKM.

In its sample, this clone was seen once. J is TRBJ2-3 and V is TRBV28, with D tentatively TRBD2 (5 bases). CDR1 is MDHEN, CDR2 SYDVKM, per germline. Trimming took off 7 bases at V and 0 bases at J, with 11 bases between the two ends. The CDR3 sequence is 14 residues long. DNA of the CDR3: TGTGCCAGCAAGGGCGGGCTCAGCACAGATACGCAGTATTTT. Translation: CASKGGLSTDTQYF.

V gene TRBV6-1 combines with J gene TRBJ2-5; D is ambiguous. Trimming removed 2 bases from V and 5 bases from J, with 9 bases in between. This CDR3 comprises 13 residues. Germline lookup yields CDR1 MNHNS and CDR2 SASEGT. The DNA of the CDR3 is TGTGCCAGCAGTGAAACTCCCTGGGAGACCCAGTACTTC. It translates to CASSETPWETQYF.

The DNA of the CDR3 is TGTGCCAGCAGTTTGCGCAGTAGCTCCTACAATGAGCAGTTCTTC. This codes for CASSLRSSSYNEQFF. The V call is TRBV27, the J call TRBJ2-1, with unresolved D. CDR1 is MNHEY and CDR2 is SMNVEV in the germline V gene (reference sequence). CDR3 length: 15 residues. V shed 3 bases and J shed 0 bases, with 9 bases lying between them.

The gene calls are TRBV7-9 and TRBJ2-5, with no clear D. The V end lost 1 base, the J end lost 5 bases, and 8 bases lay between the germline ends. The V gene's germline CDR1 is SEHNR and CDR2 FQNEAQ (reference sequence). The length of the CDR3 is 13 residues. CDR3 in amino acids: CASSLVDRETQYF. The CDR3 nucleotides are TGTGCCAGCAGCTTAGTAGATCGGGAGACCCAGTACTTC.

V gene TRBV10-3 combines with J gene TRBJ2-5; 8 bases are a match to TRBD1. The end of the DNA aligns better with TRBJ2-7, so the J call may be wrong. Looked up from germline, CDR1 is ENHRY and CDR2 is SYGVKD. The CDR3 covers 14 residues. CDR3 loop: CAISQDRVGYEQYF. The CDR3 DNA is TGTGCCATCAGCCAGGACAGGGTCGGGTACGAGCAGTACTTC.

The CDR3 DNA reads as TGTGCCAGCAGACCAAGAGGCGGAGTTGGAAACACCATATATTTT. Encoded protein: CASRPRGGVGNTIYF. The rearrangement uses TRBV6-6 and TRBJ1-3, with D unresolved. Germline V lookup: CDR1 MNHNY, CDR2 SVGAGI (reference sequence). The CDR3 is 15 amino acids. V was pared by 6 bases and J by 3 bases, with 15 bases between.

The rearrangement joins TRBV28 to TRBJ2-7; a possible D gene is TRBD1 (6 bases). Germline CDR1 is MDHEN and CDR2 is SYDVKM. V was trimmed by 3 bases and J by 3 bases, leaving 12 bases between them. This CDR3 is built from 14 residues. CDR3 in amino acids: CASSFPGAVYEQYF. The CDR3 DNA is TGTGCCAGCAGTTTTCCAGGGGCCGTCTACGAGCAGTACTTC.

This clone came up once. The chain couples TRBV28 to TRBJ2-7, with a tentative D call TRBD1 (6 bases). CDR3 length: 13 amino acids. Trimming pared 6 bases from V and 5 bases from J, leaving 14 bases between. CDR1 is MDHEN and CDR2 is SYDVKM in the germline V gene. CDR3 amino acids: CASRIQGRDEQYF. For the CDR3, the DNA is TGTGCCAGCAGGATACAGGGTCGCGACGAGCAGTACTTC.

V gene TRBV13 combines with J gene TRBJ2-7; TRBD1 agrees at 8 bases. The CDR3 loop spans 13 amino acids. The J segment lost 5 bases and the V segment lost 5 bases, leaving 5 bases of the junction unmatched. The germline V gene encodes CDR1 PRHDT and CDR2 FYEKMQ (reference sequence). The CDR3 region has the DNA TGTGCCAGCAGCACCCGGACAGGGAACGAGCAGTACTTC. It yields the protein CASSTRTGNEQYF.

The genes are TRBV5-1 and TRBJ1-2; D unclear. V was clipped by 0 bases and J by 8 bases, with 11 bases between them. CDR1 is SGHRS and CDR2 is YFSETQ in the germline V gene. The CDR3 length is 13 residues. CDR3 protein: CASSLAGGKGYTF. For the CDR3, the DNA is TGCGCCAGCAGCTTGGCTGGCGGGAAGGGCTACACCTTC.

The chain combines TRBV5-1 with TRBJ2-6; no reliable D call. CDR3 length: 14 residues. In germline, CDR1 is SGHRS, CDR2 YFSETQ. V lost 3 bases and J lost 4, with 8 bases in between. The DNA for the CDR3 is TGCGCCAGCAGCTCCAATACGGGGGCCAACGTCCTGACTTTC. Translated: CASSSNTGANVLTF.

This clone was detected only once. This chain joins TRBV6-1 and TRBJ2-3; the match to TRBD2 covers 7 bases. This CDR3 spans 14 amino acids. V shed 3 bases, J shed 1 base, and the junction held 1 base outside the gene matches. Germline lookup yields CDR1 MNHNS and CDR2 SASEGT. The CDR3 DNA follows: TGTGCCAGCAGTGACAGCGGGGGCACAGATACGCAGTATTTT. Its protein product is CASSDSGGTDTQYF.

This chain links TRBV10-3 with TRBJ1-2; D is unresolved. V was clipped by 2 bases and J by 4 bases, with 14 bases between them. In germline, CDR1 is ENHRY, CDR2 SYGVKD. The CDR3 covers 15 residues. The CDR3 DNA reads TGTGCCATCAGTGAGATCGGCTTCCCGGGCTATGGCTACACCTTC. This codes for CAISEIGFPGYGYTF.

The chain has TRBV6-6 and TRBJ2-7, with unresolved D. Looked up from germline, CDR1 is MNHNY and CDR2 is SVGAGI (reference sequence). The V end lost 1 base, the J end lost 6 bases, and 10 bases lay between the germline ends. The CDR3 runs 13 residues. CDR3 sequence reads: CASSYFWEREQYF. The CDR3 DNA sequence: TGTGCCAGCAGTTACTTCTGGGAACGCGAGCAGTACTTC.

The chain employs TRBV5-1 and TRBJ1-1; 7 nucleotides align to TRBD1. This CDR3 region has 15 residues. With 1 base clipped from V and 5 bases from J, the junction kept 8 bases outside the gene matches. Germline-derived CDR1 and CDR2 are SGHRS and YFSETQ. The CDR3: CASSLTGASGTEAFF. The CDR3, as DNA: TGCGCCAGCAGCTTGACAGGGGCCTCGGGTACTGAAGCTTTCTTT.

This chain uses TRBV6-1 with TRBJ2-7; no firm D call. There are 15 residues in the CDR3. The V gene lost 4 bases and the J gene lost 2 bases, with 15 bases spanning the gap. Germline V gives CDR1 MNHNS, CDR2 SASEGT. The CDR3 DNA follows: TGTGCCAGCAGTGTGTCAGCTGGGTTTACCTACGAGCAGTACTTC. Residues: CASSVSAGFTYEQYF.

V gene TRBV7-8 combines with J gene TRBJ1-1; possible D gene TRBD1, 6 bases. Trimming removed 1 base at V and 6 bases at J, with 9 bases between. The CDR3 loop spans 13 amino acids. CDR1 is SGHVS, CDR2 FQNEAQ, per germline. The CDR3: CASSLDREAEAFF. For the CDR3, the DNA is TGTGCCAGCAGCTTAGACAGGGAAGCTGAAGCTTTCTTT.

This clone was detected only once. The chain links TRBV28 to TRBJ1-1, with D perhaps matching TRBD1 (6 bases). CDR1 is MDHEN, CDR2 SYDVKM, per germline. Between the trimmed V and J ends, which lost 2 bases and 4 bases, there was a span of 8 bases. The CDR3 covers 13 residues. CDR3 residues: CASSLRGVTEAFF. The DNA of the CDR3 is TGTGCCAGCAGTTTAAGGGGGGTCACTGAAGCTTTCTTT.

V usage is TRBV5-1 and J usage is TRBJ2-3; D is unresolved. Trimming cost V 0 bases and J 7 bases, with 9 bases left between them. The CDR3 sequence is 13 residues long. Germline CDR1 reads SGHRS; CDR2 reads YFSETQ. CDR3 loop: CASSLGPTNTQYF. The CDR3 DNA is TGCGCCAGCAGCTTGGGCCCGACGAATACGCAGTATTTT.

J is TRBJ2-6 and V is TRBV6-6; D might be TRBD2 (5 bases). The germline V and J ends were trimmed by 2 bases and 0 bases, with 8 bases remaining between them. CDR1 is MNHNY, CDR2 SVGAGI, per germline (reference sequence). The CDR3 contains 16 residues. The CDR3 DNA reads TGTGCCAGCAGTTACCGACGGGGCTCTGGGGCCAACGTCCTGACTTTC. Its translation is CASSYRRGSGANVLTF.

Details on this clone: This specimen includes other DNA sequences encoding the same CDR3. The chain uses TRBV5-1 and TRBJ2-7, with D uncertain. Looked up from germline, CDR1 is SGHRS and CDR2 is YFSETQ. The CDR3 is made up of 13 amino acids. Trimming shortened V by 4 bases and J by 0 bases, and 8 bases separated the two germline ends. The CDR3: CASSPDGSYEQYF. The CDR3 nucleotides are TGCGCCAGCAGCCCAGACGGCTCCTACGAGCAGTACTTC. The full variable domain, with the rest looked up from reference TRBV5-1 and TRBJ2-7, is KAGVTQTPRYLIKTRGQQVTLSCSPISGHRSVSWYQQTPGQGLQFLFEYFSETQRNKGNFPGRFSGRQFSNSRSEMNVSTLELGDSALYLCASSPDGSYEQYFGPGTRLTVT.

This chain joins TRBV14 and TRBJ2-1; D is undetermined. Trimming pared 1 base from V and 2 bases from J, leaving 6 bases between. The germline CDR1 and CDR2 sequences are SGHDN and FVKESK. The CDR3 consists of 14 residues. CDR3 sequence: CASSQGYTYNEQFF. The CDR3 region has the DNA TGTGCCAGCAGCCAAGGGTACACCTACAATGAGCAGTTCTTC.

The chain recombines TRBV5-1 with TRBJ2-1; 8 bases fit TRBD1. CDR1 and CDR2 from the germline V gene are SGHRS and YFSETQ. The CDR3 covers 15 residues. The trim removed 5 bases at V and 9 bases at J, leaving 13 bases unmatched. Written as DNA, the CDR3 is TGCGCCAGCAGTCGTTGGCAGGGGGCGCCTAGTGAGCAGTTCTTC. It yields the protein CASSRWQGAPSEQFF.

This clone was picked up one time. The chain combines TRBV5-1 with TRBJ2-1, with 8 positions matching TRBD1. The germline V gene has CDR1 SGHRS and CDR2 YFSETQ. CDR3 length: 15 amino acids. The trim removed 0 bases at V and 6 bases at J, leaving 5 bases unmatched. CDR3 residues: CASSLGTGWANEQFF. The CDR3 nucleotides are TGCGCCAGCAGCTTGGGGACAGGGTGGGCCAATGAGCAGTTCTTC. Full variable domain (outside the CDR3, taken from reference TRBV5-1 and TRBJ2-1): KAGVTQTPRYLIKTRGQQVTLSCSPISGHRSVSWYQQTPGQGLQFLFEYFSETQRNKGNFPGRFSGRQFSNSRSEMNVSTLELGDSALYLCASSLGTGWANEQFFGPGTRLTVL.